Given below is one T cell receptor (beta chain) in context. Its antigen is unknown. The sample comes from a study of OX40 agonist ivuxolimab in advanced cancers. Study overall: Ivuxolimab, which patients received intravenously every 2 weeks, was dosed at 0.01 to 10 mg/kg. Mean age approximately 61 years, range roughly 20 to 85; about 85% male.

TCRdb keeps only in-frame clones here, not all; method: immunoSEQ multiplex PCR. The table records 60,000 to 70,000 clones, around 90% of them present only once. General study findings and limits: At 0.1 to 3.0 mg/kg, CD4+ and CD8+ blood T cells expanded clonally by week 6.

This TCR was recovered from an adult with an advanced solid tumor such as melanoma, head and neck, liver or kidney cancer. This specimen consisted of CD4+ or CD8+ T cells sorted from blood, obtained in a trial of the OX40 agonist ivuxolimab.

CDR3 loop: CASSQAASGGGTDTQYF. The CDR3 DNA follows: TGCGCCAGCAGCCAAGCGGCTAGCGGGGGGGGTACAGATACGCAGTATTTT. The genes are TRBV4-3 and TRBJ2-3; TRBD2 agrees at 12 bases. The CDR3 is 17 amino acids. V lost 1 base and J lost 3; bases outside the gene matches: 5. Looked up from germline, CDR1 is LGHNA and CDR2 is YSLEER.